One T cell receptor (beta chain) is described in this entry. This clonotype was counted between two and nine times. The antigen it binds to is not known. No base quality values were provided; no much bigger clone lies one nucleotide off. CDR1 and CDR2 (WSHSY, SAAADI) derive from the germline V gene. The CDR3 holds 12 amino acids from the cysteine to the phenylalanine. Only the CDR3 portion is preserved as DNA: 36 bases, with reading frame beginning at the first base. Cut back by 2 bases and 6 bases, the V and J ends lie 8 bases apart. Interpreted using the paper, the treatment or condition label stands for: live attenuated yellow fever vaccine strain. At each blood-draw timepoint, two biological replicates of bulk PBMCs were obtained. PBMCs were isolated from peripheral blood using a standard Ficoll-Paque protocol. RNA was extracted with TriZol from bulk PBMCs, CD4 and CD8 fractions, and dextramer-positive and dextramer-negative fractions.

The sample originates from a study of T cells after yellow fever vaccination (dated by TCRdb to the late 2010s). General notes on the study: The SMART-Seq v4 Ultra Low Input RNA kit was used to prepare libraries from fractions with low cell numbers. To track T-cell clones before and after primary and booster YFV17D yellow fever vaccination, bulk TCR alpha and beta repertoires were sequenced longitudinally. Two healthy male donors, one aged 18 to 29 and one aged 30 to 40 years, made up the cohort. Blood was collected at multiple timepoints before and after primary and secondary immunization, and bulk PBMC replicates and cell subsets were isolated. What the authors observed across the whole study: Computational filtering was required because FACS-sorted repertoires could contain abundant contaminating clonotypes from the bulk population. The secondary T-cell response was weaker than the primary response but faster, peaking on day 5 instead of day 15. After the booster, most clones that had expanded after primary vaccination were detected again (around 96% of CD4 and more than 80% of CD8), suggesting broad maintenance of memory. A small share of clonotypes occurred in both CD4 and CD8 compartments, likely arising from convergent recombination. Because only two donors were included in the study, the extent to which the findings can be generalized is limited.

TCR cDNA was made using 5'RACE template switching, a step that added a universal primer site and unique molecular identifiers. Priming of cDNA synthesis was performed from both the TCR alpha and TCR beta constant segments. Library amplification involved two PCR steps, and the second step added sample barcodes and sequencing adapters. Sequencing of libraries was performed on Illumina HiSeq 2500 (2x100 bp) or NovaSeq (2x150 bp). For the original study's pipeline: MIGEC handled demultiplexing of reads and collapsing into UMI consensus sequences, while MiXCR performed V(D)J alignment. Using edgeR on replicate PBMC samples, clonotypes were called vaccine-responding if FDR was below 0.01 and the log2 fold change was above 5 up to day 15. Each bulk clonotype received a CD4 or CD8 identity based on whether the sequenced CD4 or CD8 repertoire contained that clonotype at higher abundance. TCRdb reran the public reads through fastp at Q25 and MiXCR, keeping productive beta chains. Rows with a matching CDR3 protein are joined into one entry that keeps the most common DNA and genes. The V and J calls were determined by TCRdb, not by the authors. The sample records about 400,000 distinct CDR3 sequences, about 6.2% of which are singletons. Of the sample, approximately 15% is held by the ten largest clones.

This TCR derives from a man aged 25-45 years who received the YFV17D yellow fever vaccine. Sequenced material: PBMCs, taken 5 days after the yellow fever booster vaccination. The rearrangement combines TRBV10-2 with TRBJ2-7, with a weak D call of TRBD1 (6 bases match). The nucleotide sequence is given as TGCGCCAGCAGTGAGACAGGGTCCGAGCAGTACTTC. The resulting protein is CASSETGSEQYF.